Below are 17 T cell receptor beta chains sequenced from a single sample in a study of blood T cell repertoires in COVID-19. The table came from immunoSEQ multiplex PCR; TCRdb's copy has only in-frame clones and leaves some out. In the table there are about 54,000 clones, more than 75% of which are singletons. The sequencing sample was made of peripheral blood. The receptors here all came from a human donor in a cohort sampled during active COVID-19.

This rearrangement joins TRBV29-1 to TRBJ1-2; TRBD1 might be the D (6 bases). CDR1 and CDR2 (germline): SQVTM, ANQGSEA. The CDR3 contains 12 residues. V lost 2 bases and J 5 bases, leaving 9 bases between the germline ends. Here the CDR3 DNA reads TGCAGCGTTGAAACAGGGCTATATGGCTACACCTTC. This codes for CSVETGLYGYTF.

The chain is built from TRBV19 and TRBJ1-1, with 10 nucleotides matching TRBD1. The CDR3 runs 15 residues. Trimming cost V 3 bases and J 6 bases; bases outside gene matches: 7. Germline lookup yields CDR1 LNHDA and CDR2 SQIVND (reference sequence). The CDR3 DNA is TGTGCCAGTAGTATGAGGACAGGGGGAAATTCTGAAGCTTTCTTT. This encodes CASSMRTGGNSEAFF.

The chain uses TRBV28 and TRBJ1-6; 8 bases map to TRBD1. This CDR3 contains 15 residues. Germline CDR1 and CDR2: MDHEN and SYDVKM. The V segment lost 5 bases and the J segment 4 bases; nucleotides outside the gene matches: 4. CDR3 in DNA: TGTGCCAGCAGTCGGACAGGGTCATATAATTCACCCCTCCACTTT. It specifies CASSRTGSYNSPLHF.

The count of this clone is one. The chain couples TRBV25-1 to TRBJ2-7; TRBD1 matches 12 bases. In germline, CDR1 is MGHDK, CDR2 SYGVNS. This CDR3 comprises 18 residues. Trimming cost V 7 bases and J 2 bases; bases outside gene matches: 15. This CDR3 is CASNSGTGGRVGAYEQYF. CDR3 nucleotide sequence: TGTGCCAGCAATTCCGGGACAGGGGGCCGAGTCGGTGCCTACGAGCAGTACTTC.

The chain carries TRBV25-1 and TRBJ2-2; D might be TRBD2 (7 bases). The V and J ends lost 2 bases and 0 bases respectively, with 13 bases between them. The germline V gene encodes CDR1 MGHDK and CDR2 SYGVNS. The CDR3 has 17 amino acids. CDR3 residues: CASSEKGGLSNTGELFF. The CDR3 nucleotides read TGTGCCAGCAGTGAAAAGGGGGGGCTATCGAACACCGGGGAGCTGTTTTTT. The entire variable domain, with the rest obtained from reference TRBV25-1 and TRBJ2-2, is as follows: EADIYQTPRYLVIGTGKKITLECSQTMGHDKMYWYQQDPGMELHLIHYSYGVNSTEKGDLSSESTVSRIRTEHFPLTLESARPSHTSQYLCASSEKGGLSNTGELFFGEGSRLTVL.

J is TRBJ1-6 and V is TRBV5-6, with TRBD1 as a possible D gene (5 bases). CDR3 length: 16 amino acids. V lost 3 bases and J lost 2, with 12 bases in between. In germline, CDR1 is SGHDT, CDR2 YYEEEE. CDR3 sequence: CASSSGLTTYNSPLHF. CDR3 bases: TGTGCCAGCAGCTCGGGACTGACAACCTATAATTCACCCCTCCACTTT.

As DNA, the CDR3 is TGTGCCAGCAGCCTCCGGGACAGGTTCTACGAGCAGTACTTC. Translating gives CASSLRDRFYEQYF. The genes are TRBV7-8 and TRBJ2-7; 8 bases line up with TRBD1. The CDR3 loop spans 14 amino acids. Looked up from germline, CDR1 is SGHVS and CDR2 is FQNEAQ. V trimming: 5 bases; J trimming: 3 bases; junction bases outside the gene matches: 6. The variable domain in full, completed from reference TRBV7-8 and TRBJ2-7, reads GAGVSQSPRYKVAKRGQDVALRCDPISGHVSLFWYQQALGQGPEFLTYFQNEAQLDKSGLPSDRFFAERPEGSVSTLKIQRTQQEDSAVYLCASSLRDRFYEQYFGPGTRLTVT.

This sequence joins TRBV27 and TRBJ2-2; 9 positions agree with TRBD1. CDR3 length: 19 amino acids. CDR1 is MNHEY, CDR2 SMNVEV, per germline (reference sequence). The junction had 15 bases not matched to a gene; V was cut back by 3 bases and J by 4 bases. Here the CDR3 reads CASSFLTSGTGRFTGELFF. CDR3 bases: TGTGCCAGCAGTTTCCTTACCTCCGGGACAGGGAGGTTCACCGGGGAGCTGTTTTTT.

The V gene is TRBV5-4, the J gene TRBJ2-5, with D possibly matching TRBD1 (7 bases). The CDR3 has 13 amino acids. The germline V and J ends were trimmed by 4 bases and 1 base, with 8 bases remaining between them. Germline CDR1 is SGHNT and CDR2 is YYREEE (reference sequence). The CDR3 DNA sequence: TGTGCCAGCAGCCAGGGGGGCCAAGAGACCCAGTACTTC. This gives the protein CASSQGGQETQYF.

The DNA for the CDR3 is TGTGCCAGCAGTTCATATAGCCGAGGGCTGGGAGGGACTGAAGCTTTCTTT. Its translation is CASSSYSRGLGGTEAFF. The chain couples TRBV28 to TRBJ1-1; D is unclear. This CDR3 contains 17 residues. The V and J ends lost 4 bases and 5 bases respectively, with 23 bases between them. Germline V gene lookup returns CDR1 MDHEN and CDR2 SYDVKM.

V is TRBV30 and J is TRBJ2-1; TRBD2 agrees at 7 bases. The J segment lost 6 bases and the V segment lost 1 base, leaving 3 bases of the junction unmatched. Germline assignment: CDR1 GTSNPN and CDR2 SVGIG (reference sequence). CDR3 length: 13 amino acids. The chain's CDR3 is CAWSAGTINEQFF. In DNA form, the CDR3 reads TGTGCCTGGAGTGCCGGGACTATCAATGAGCAGTTCTTC.

The chain recombines TRBV7-9 with TRBJ1-3, with D uncertain. The germline V and J ends were trimmed by 3 bases and 0 bases, with 9 bases remaining between them. The CDR3 has 15 residues. Per the germline V gene, CDR1 is SEHNR and CDR2 is FQNEAQ (reference sequence). The chain's CDR3 is CASSLTDGSGNTIYF. CDR3 coding DNA: TGTGCCAGCAGCTTGACTGACGGCTCTGGAAACACCATATATTTT.

The chain recombines TRBV3-1 (or the pseudogene TRBV3-2) with TRBJ1-1; TRBD1 aligns across 7 bases. The CDR3 extends over 15 amino acids. Germline assignment: CDR1 LGHDT and CDR2 YNNKEL (reference sequence). Germline trimming cut 4 bases from V and 4 bases from J; bases unmatched to any gene: 9. The CDR3 here is CASSRGRAGGTEAFF. DNA of the CDR3: TGTGCCAGCAGCCGAGGAAGGGCAGGGGGCACTGAAGCTTTCTTT.

This clone was recorded once. This chain links TRBV5-1 with TRBJ2-1; 7 nucleotides align to TRBD2. Germline values: CDR1 SGHRS, CDR2 YFSETQ. This CDR3 has 15 amino acids. V was clipped by 0 bases and J by 9 bases; unmatched bases: 9. CDR3 residues: CASSLEVAGVSEQFF. The CDR3 region has the DNA TGCGCCAGCAGCTTGGAGGTTGCGGGAGTCTCTGAGCAGTTCTTC. Drawing the rest from reference TRBV5-1 and TRBJ2-1, the complete variable domain is KAGVTQTPRYLIKTRGQQVTLSCSPISGHRSVSWYQQTPGQGLQFLFEYFSETQRNKGNFPGRFSGRQFSNSRSEMNVSTLELGDSALYLCASSLEVAGVSEQFFGPGTRLTVL.

The CDR3 DNA reads as TGTGCCAGCAGCTTGGCCGGCAGGGTTCCCTACGAGCAGTACTTC. Amino acid sequence: CASSLAGRVPYEQYF. The chain carries TRBV5-4 and TRBJ2-7, with TRBD1 as a possible D gene (5 bases). The germline gives CDR1 SGHNT, CDR2 YYREEE (reference sequence). V shed 0 bases and J shed 2 bases, with 12 bases lying between them. The CDR3 covers 15 residues. The whole variable domain, remainder taken from reference TRBV5-4 and TRBJ2-7, is ETGVTQSPTHLIKTRGQQVTLRCSSQSGHNTVSWYQQALGQGPQFIFQYYREEENGRGNFPPRFSGLQFPNYSSELNVNALELDDSALYLCASSLAGRVPYEQYFGPGTRLTVT.

The CDR3 sequence is CASSLVRAGNTGELFF. CDR3 sequence (DNA): TGTGCCAGCAGCTTGGTCAGGGCCGGGAACACCGGGGAGCTGTTTTTT. The chain couples TRBV5-4 to TRBJ2-2; D possibly corresponds to TRBD1 (5 bases). The germline gives CDR1 SGHNT, CDR2 YYREEE (reference sequence). CDR3 length: 16 residues. Trimming took off 0 bases at V and 1 base at J, with 10 bases between the two ends.

J is TRBJ2-1 and V is TRBV6-1; no clear D gene. Per the germline V gene, CDR1 is MNHNS and CDR2 is SASEGT. The CDR3 consists of 15 residues. The germline V and J ends were trimmed by 0 bases and 2 bases, with 8 bases remaining between them. The CDR3, as DNA: TGTGCCAGCAGTGAAGCTCGCGGTCCCTACAATGAGCAGTTCTTC. Translating it yields CASSEARGPYNEQFF.